Below, one TCR beta chain is given with its context. The antigen is unknown. The trim removed 0 bases at V and 2 bases at J, leaving 5 bases unmatched. Germline V gene data show CDR1 as SGHRS and CDR2 as YFSETQ. CDR3 length: 17 residues. In the PCR, 60 Vbeta and 13 Jbeta primers were used. TCRdb keeps only in-frame clones here, not all; method: immunoSEQ multiplex PCR. The table lists 150,000 to 200,000 clones, around 80% of them singletons. This sample was included in a study of cytomegalovirus exposure and HLA in healthy donors. Looking at the study overall: Earlier results showed 117 million unique TCR beta sequences derived from approximately 180 million T cells. Study observations and caveats: In a later analysis, an Asian-associated ancestry cluster reportedly showed fewer N-insertions than the roughly 700-donor mean.

J is TRBJ2-3 and V is TRBV5-1, with 11 bases matching TRBD2. Sequenced input: PBMCs. The receptor was isolated from a woman between 45 and 65 years old in good health and CMV-seronegative. In DNA, the CDR3 is TGCGCCAGCAGCTTGGGGGCTAGCGGGGGGTCCACAGATACGCAGTATTTT. Encoded protein: CASSLGASGGSTDTQYF.